This is a list of T cell receptor beta chains from one sample in a study of cytomegalovirus exposure and HLA in healthy donors. Sequenced by immunoSEQ multiplex PCR; TCRdb stores in-frame clones only, minus some. Of around 130,000 clones listed, over 75% are singletons. Sequenced material: PBMCs. These receptor sequences come from a woman aged 18 to 35 in good health and CMV-seronegative. CDR3s include the opening cysteine and the closing phenylalanine or tryptophan. A D gene is named only where the DNA matches it firmly. Not all rows give a size; the values are once, few, many and, for expanded clones, a class.

V	D	size	J	DNA	CDR3
TRBV28	.	.	TRBJ1-1	TGTGCCAGCAGTTTAGGGAGGGAGGTCACTGAAGCTTTCTTT	CASSLGREVTEAFF
TRBV4-1	.	.	TRBJ2-1	TGCGCCAGCAGCCTCACCCCCGGGAGAGGAAAAAATAATGAGCAGTTCTTC	CASSLTPGRGKNNEQFF
TRBV6-5	TRBD1	.	TRBJ1-2	TGTGCCAGCAGTTACTCACGGACAGGGGGCGATGGCTACACCTTC	CASSYSRTGGDGYTF
TRBV5-1	.	.	TRBJ1-1	TGCGCCAGCACTCGGACAGCTATGAACACTGAAGCTTTCTTT	CASTRTAMNTEAFF
TRBV9	.	.	TRBJ1-2	TGTGCCAGCAGCCTGGGGGGGGCAGCTGCTAACTATGGCTACACCTTC	CASSLGGAAANYGYTF
TRBV9	TRBD1	.	TRBJ1-2	TGTGCCAGCAGCGTAGGAATACGGGGGGACAGGGATCTTTCCGGGTATGGCTACACCTTC	CASSVGIRGDRDLSGYGYTF
TRBV5-8	TRBD1	.	TRBJ2-5	TGTGCCAGCAGCGTCCTAGGACAGGGGAAGACCCAGTACTTC	CASSVLGQGKTQYF
TRBV9	.	.	TRBJ1-2	TGTGCCAGCAGCGTAGTTGGATCGGGGGTGGATGGCTACACCTTC	CASSVVGSGVDGYTF
TRBV4-1	TRBD2	.	TRBJ2-5	TGCGCCAGCAGCCAAGATTTTGTAGCGGGAGACGGAGAGACCCAGTACTTC	CASSQDFVAGDGETQYF
TRBV6-1	TRBD1	few	TRBJ2-7	TGTGCCAGCAAAATGACAGGGGTTAACTACGAGCAGTACTTC	CASKMTGVNYEQYF
TRBV19	.	few	TRBJ1-2	TGTGCCAGTAGCATTGACCGACTTAACTATGGCTACACCTTC	CASSIDRLNYGYTF
TRBV21-1	.	.	TRBJ1-4	TGTGCCAGCAGCAAAGCGGGGACAGGCCAAAATGAAAAACTGTTTTTT	CASSKAGTGQNEKLFF
TRBV4-2	TRBD2	.	TRBJ2-7	TGTGCCAGCAGCCAAGATCTCGAGGGGGGGGGACTAGCAGATTACGAGCAGTACTTC	CASSQDLEGGGLADYEQYF
TRBV6-1	.	.	TRBJ1-2	TGTGCCACCACAGCAGTGAATTACAGGGAGCAGGGCTACACCTTC	CATTAVNYREQGYTF
TRBV2	.	.	TRBJ1-2	TGTGCCAGCAGTGAAAGAGGAGTTTATGGCTACACCTTC	CASSERGVYGYTF
TRBV27	TRBD2	.	TRBJ2-7	TGTGCCAGCAGCCTAGCGGGAATCTACGAGCAGTACTTC	CASSLAGIYEQYF
TRBV6-4	.	.	TRBJ1-5	TGTGCCAGCAGTGAATGGAGAGTGGATCAGCCCCAGCATTTT	CASSEWRVDQPQHF
TRBV6-5	.	.	TRBJ2-4	TGTGCCACTTTGTCCCTAGCCAAAAACATTCAGTACTTC	CATLSLAKNIQYF
TRBV7-3	.	.	TRBJ1-2	TGTGCCAGCAGCCAGGGGAGCAACCTGCTGGGCTACACCTTC	CASSQGSNLLGYTF
TRBV5-4	TRBD2	.	TRBJ2-7	TGTGCCAGCAGCTCGGAGCGGGGATTCTACGAGCAGTACTTC	CASSSERGFYEQYF
TRBV23-1	TRBD1	.	TRBJ2-4	TGCGCCAGCAGTCACAATCCGGGACAGGGCGGTAGCAAAAACATTCAGTACTTC	CASSHNPGQGGSKNIQYF
TRBV4-3	TRBD1	.	TRBJ2-7	TGCGCCAGCAGCCAAGATGGGACAGGGGGCGAATCCTACGAGCAGTACTTC	CASSQDGTGGESYEQYF
TRBV6-5	TRBD1	.	TRBJ1-4	TGTGCCAGTCGGGACAGCCTTAATGAAAAACTGTTTTTT	CASRDSLNEKLFF
TRBV28	TRBD2	.	TRBJ2-1	TGTGCCAGCAGTTCTCCTAGCGGGAAGGGGCAGTTCTTC	CASSSPSGKGQFF
TRBV4-1	TRBD2	.	TRBJ2-7	TGCGCCAGCAGTCCCTGGTGGGGCGGGAGCTCCTACGAGCAGTACTTC	CASSPWWGGSSYEQYF
TRBV2	TRBD1	.	TRBJ1-5	TGTGCCAGCAGTGGACAGGGGGTCCCTAATCAGCCCCAGCATTTT	CASSGQGVPNQPQHF
TRBV13	TRBD1	.	TRBJ1-2	TGTGCCAGCAGCCACCTCCTTAGGACAGGAGGTAATGGCTACACCTTC	CASSHLLRTGGNGYTF
TRBV28	TRBD1	once	TRBJ1-2	TGTGCCACTCGGGACAGGCTCTATGGCTACACCTTC	CATRDRLYGYTF
TRBV6-6	TRBD1	once	TRBJ1-2	TGTGCCAGCAGTTTCCGGGACAGGGGCGCTTCCTATGGCTACACCTTC	CASSFRDRGASYGYTF
TRBV25-1	TRBD2	few	TRBJ2-7	TGTGCCAGCAGTACGGTCCTAGCGGATCCCAGCTCCTACGAGCAGTACTTC	CASSTVLADPSSYEQYF
TRBV4-3	TRBD2	.	TRBJ2-1	TGCGCCAGCAGTTTGGAGGGCGGGGGGCCCAGTGAGCAGTTCTTC	CASSLEGGGPSEQFF
TRBV9	.	.	TRBJ1-1	TGTGCCAGCAGCCCCCCTCCTATGAACACTGAAGCTTTCTTT	CASSPPPMNTEAFF
TRBV6-4	.	.	TRBJ2-1	TGTGCCAGCAGTGACGGCGGCGATCGGCCCTACAATGAGCAGTTCTTC	CASSDGGDRPYNEQFF
TRBV11-2	TRBD2	.	TRBJ2-1	TGTGCCAGCAGCTCCCCGACTAGCGGGGAAACCAACTACAATGAGCAGTTCTTC	CASSSPTSGETNYNEQFF
TRBV7-8	TRBD2	.	TRBJ2-1	TGTGCCAGCAGCATCGGTTGGGGCAGCGGGAGGGCTGGGGAGCAGTTCTTC	CASSIGWGSGRAGEQFF
TRBV10-1	.	.	TRBJ2-2	TGCGCCAGCAGTGAGTTGGCATCCTCCGGGGAGCTGTTTTTT	CASSELASSGELFF
TRBV6-6	.	.	TRBJ1-4	TGTGCCAGCAACCCGGACAGCAACATAGAAAAACTGTTTTTT	CASNPDSNIEKLFF
TRBV7-2	TRBD1	.	TRBJ2-2	TGTGCCAGCAGCTCCCGCTCCGGGACAGGCCATGGGGAGCTGTTTTTT	CASSSRSGTGHGELFF
TRBV6-1	.	.	TRBJ1-1	TGTGCCAGCAGAGGAAGGGGTAGCGGCACTGAAGCTTTCTTT	CASRGRGSGTEAFF
TRBV19	.	.	TRBJ1-5	TGTGCCAGTAGTATTTACCTATCTAGCAATCAGCCCCAGCATTTT	CASSIYLSSNQPQHF
TRBV2	TRBD2	.	TRBJ2-7	TGTGCCAGCAGTGGACTAGCGGGAGGGCTCGAGCAGTACTTC	CASSGLAGGLEQYF
TRBV7-9	.	.	TRBJ2-7	TGTGCCAGCAGCCAATTCGGGAAGACCTACGAGCAGTACTTC	CASSQFGKTYEQYF